This T cell receptor beta chain was sequenced during a study of glioma-infiltrating T cells. Findings of the study overall: CDR3 overlap between tissue and blood was very small. Gliomas, especially low-grade, showed above-expected tissue-blood divergence; non-neoplastic patients showed below.

Using RNA template, CDR3s of TCR alpha and beta were amplified with iRepertoire arm-PCR. Input was 100-400 ng of tissue mRNA or PBMC total RNA. One entry per CDR3 protein, called by TCRdb with MiXCR from the multiplex PCR reads. The profile covers fewer than 110,000 distinct CDR3 sequences, with roughly 30% appearing a single time and around 40% taken by the ten largest. Of note for this clonotype: Its specificity is not known.

The sample comprised glioma tissue, nonneoplastic brain tissue, or PBMCs (not recorded which). This TCR was sampled from a human donor with low-grade glioma or glioblastoma, undergoing nonglioma brain surgery, or in good health (not recorded which).

CDR3 sequence reads: CATSDPPSRATDTQYF. In DNA form, the CDR3 reads TGTGCCACCAGTGATCCGCCTAGCAGGGCCACAGATACGCAGTATTTT. The genes are TRBV24-1 and TRBJ2-3; D may match TRBD1 or TRBD2 (5 bases each). Trimming shortened V by 3 bases and J by 2 bases, and 14 bases separated the two germline ends. CDR1 and CDR2 (germline): KGHDR, SFDVKD. The CDR3 is 16 amino acids.